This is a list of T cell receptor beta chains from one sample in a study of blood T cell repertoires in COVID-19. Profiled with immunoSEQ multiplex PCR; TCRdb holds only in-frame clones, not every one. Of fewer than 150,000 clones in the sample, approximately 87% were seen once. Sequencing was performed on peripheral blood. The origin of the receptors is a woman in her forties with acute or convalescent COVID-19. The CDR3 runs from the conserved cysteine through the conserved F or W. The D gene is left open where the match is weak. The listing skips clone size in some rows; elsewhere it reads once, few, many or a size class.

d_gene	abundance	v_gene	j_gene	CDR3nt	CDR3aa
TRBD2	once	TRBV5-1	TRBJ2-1	TGCGCCAGCAGCTTCTCTTTAGCGGGAGCAGTTGAAAAGCAGTTCTTC	CASSFSLAGAVEKQFF
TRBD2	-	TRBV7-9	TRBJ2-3	TGTGCCAGCAGCTACGGGACTAGCGGAGGAGATACGCAGTATTTT	CASSYGTSGGDTQYF
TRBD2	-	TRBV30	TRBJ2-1	TGTGCCTGGAGTGGGGCCAGCGGGAGGGCGGATGAGCAGTTCTTC	CAWSGASGRADEQFF
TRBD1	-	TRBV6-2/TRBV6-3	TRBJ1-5	TGTGCCAGCAGTTACGGCATGAGGAGGGGGCAGGGGCCCCAGCATTTT	CASSYGMRRGQGPQHF
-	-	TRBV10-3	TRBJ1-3	TGTGCCGCCGGACGGGGAAATTCTGGAAACACCATATATTTT	CAAGRGNSGNTIYF
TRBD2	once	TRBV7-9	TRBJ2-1	TGTGCCAGCAGCTTAGGACTAGCGGATCGGGATGAGCAGTTCTTC	CASSLGLADRDEQFF
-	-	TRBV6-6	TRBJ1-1	TGTGCCAGCAGTTACTCCGCTGAAGCTTTCTTT	CASSYSAEAFF
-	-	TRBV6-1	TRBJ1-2	TGTGCCAGCAGTGAAACCGGGGTATCTGGCTACACCTTC	CASSETGVSGYTF
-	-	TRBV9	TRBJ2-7	TGTGCCAGCAGCCCAGGAAACCCAATCTACGAGCAGTACTTC	CASSPGNPIYEQYF
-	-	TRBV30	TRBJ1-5	TGTGCCTGGGACGGGGGGAGGGGTCAGCCCCAGCATTTT	CAWDGGRGQPQHF
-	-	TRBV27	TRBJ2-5	TGTGCCAGCAGTTCCTCCTGGCCAGAGACCCAGTACTTC	CASSSSWPETQYF
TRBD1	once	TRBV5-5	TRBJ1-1	TGTGCCAGCAGCTGGACAGGGTTGGGCACTGAAGCTTTCTTT	CASSWTGLGTEAFF
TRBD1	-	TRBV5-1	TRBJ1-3	TGCGCCAGCAGCGGGACAGGACCTGGAAACACCATATATTTT	CASSGTGPGNTIYF
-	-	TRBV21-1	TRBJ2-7	TGTGCCAGCAGGAACGGAGGCCTAGAGGGCGAGCAGTACTTC	CASRNGGLEGEQYF
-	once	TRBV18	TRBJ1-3	TGTGCCAGCTCACCACCTTACGGGGGGTCGTCTGGAAACACCATATATTTT	CASSPPYGGSSGNTIYF
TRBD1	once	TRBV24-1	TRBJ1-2	TGTGCCACCAGTGATCCGGGGACAGATGGCTACACCTTC	CATSDPGTDGYTF
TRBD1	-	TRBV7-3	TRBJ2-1	TGTGCCAGCAGCTTACGCGTCACAGGGGGCGTCCCCAATGAGCAGTTCTTC	CASSLRVTGGVPNEQFF
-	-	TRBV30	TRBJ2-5	TGTGCCTGGAGCCGAGACTCGGAGACCCAGTACTTC	CAWSRDSETQYF
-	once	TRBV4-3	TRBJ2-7	TGCGCCAGCAGCCAAACACTAGGAGGGTCCTACGAGCAGTACTTC	CASSQTLGGSYEQYF
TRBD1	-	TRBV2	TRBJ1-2	TGTGCCAGCAGTGACGGGCGACAGGGAAACTATGGCTACACCTTC	CASSDGRQGNYGYTF
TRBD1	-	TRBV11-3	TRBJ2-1	TGTGCCAGCAGCTTAAGGGGGTTCGGGACAGGGAAGGAAAATGAGCAGTTCTTC	CASSLRGFGTGKENEQFF
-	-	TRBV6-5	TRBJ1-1	TGTGCCAGCAGTTACGGGGGGATGAACACTGAAGCTTTCTTT	CASSYGGMNTEAFF
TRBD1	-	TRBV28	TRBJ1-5	TGTGCCAGCAGGGGGACGGACAGGGCTCGCAATCAGCCCCAGCATTTT	CASRGTDRARNQPQHF
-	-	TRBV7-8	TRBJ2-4	TGTGCCAGCAGCTTGGGTCCGGGGGAGCGCGGATCCATTCAGTACTTC	CASSLGPGERGSIQYF
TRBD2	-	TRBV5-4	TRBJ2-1	TGTGCCAGCAGCACAGTTCTAGCGGGGGCCGACAATGAGCAGTTCTTC	CASSTVLAGADNEQFF
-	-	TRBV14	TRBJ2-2	TGTGCCAGCAGCCAGATATTTTCGTCCAGAACCGGGGAGCTGTTTTTT	CASSQIFSSRTGELFF
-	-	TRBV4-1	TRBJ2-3	TGCGCCAGCAGCCAAATACTCAGCACAGATACGCAGTATTTT	CASSQILSTDTQYF
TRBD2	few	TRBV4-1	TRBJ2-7	TGCGCCAGCAGCCTTAGCGGGGGGACCTACGAGCAGTACTTC	CASSLSGGTYEQYF
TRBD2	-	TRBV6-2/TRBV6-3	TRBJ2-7	TGTGCCAGCAGTTTCAGCGGGAGGAACCCCTACGAGCAGTACTTC	CASSFSGRNPYEQYF